This is a list of T cell receptor beta chains from one sample in a study of blood T cell repertoires in COVID-19. Assay: immunoSEQ multiplex PCR; the TCRdb copy retains only in-frame clones and omits some. The repertoire consists of approximately 300,000 clones, with 85% occurring once and the leading ten covering under 2%. Sequenced sample: PBMCs or T cells enriched from blood (not recorded which). These receptors were taken from a woman younger than 45 who had been exposed to COVID-19. Both conserved end residues are part of each CDR3. D genes are given only for firm matches. Only some rows state a clone size, as once, few, many or a class for expanded clones.

v_call: TRBV9
j_call: TRBJ2-2
d_call: TRBD1
clone_size: few
cdr3_aa: CASSSYRGHTGELFF
cdr3_nt: TGTGCCAGCAGCTCATACAGGGGGCACACCGGGGAGCTGTTTTTT

v_call: TRBV21-1
j_call: TRBJ2-2
d_call: .
clone_size: .
cdr3_aa: CASRGGRVGTGELFF
cdr3_nt: TGTGCCAGCAGGGGCGGGAGAGTAGGAACCGGGGAGCTGTTTTTT

v_call: TRBV7-9
j_call: TRBJ2-7
d_call: TRBD1
clone_size: .
cdr3_aa: CASSLDRIPYEQYF
cdr3_nt: TGTGCCAGCAGCCTGGACAGGATACCCTACGAGCAGTACTTC

v_call: TRBV5-1
j_call: TRBJ2-5
d_call: .
clone_size: .
cdr3_aa: CASSSGGTKETQYF
cdr3_nt: TGCGCCAGCAGCTCAGGAGGCACCAAGGAGACCCAGTACTTC

v_call: TRBV15
j_call: TRBJ1-5
d_call: .
clone_size: .
cdr3_aa: CATRSRGNNQPQHF
cdr3_nt: TGTGCCACTAGAAGTCGGGGGAACAATCAGCCCCAGCATTTT

v_call: TRBV5-1
j_call: TRBJ1-4
d_call: .
clone_size: .
cdr3_aa: CASSPQGGSEKLFF
cdr3_nt: TGCGCCAGCAGCCCCCAGGGCGGAAGTGAAAAACTGTTTTTT

v_call: TRBV7-2
j_call: TRBJ2-3
d_call: TRBD2
clone_size: .
cdr3_aa: CASSSSRPGGGTDTQYF
cdr3_nt: TGTGCCAGCAGCTCGTCTCGGCCCGGGGGGGGGACAGATACGCAGTATTTT

v_call: TRBV7-9
j_call: TRBJ2-3
d_call: TRBD2
clone_size: .
cdr3_aa: CASSDSSGSTDTQYF
cdr3_nt: TGTGCCAGCAGCGATTCTAGCGGGAGCACAGATACGCAGTATTTT

v_call: TRBV28
j_call: TRBJ2-5
d_call: .
clone_size: .
cdr3_aa: CASSSADQETQYF
cdr3_nt: TGTGCCAGCAGTTCAGCGGACCAAGAGACCCAGTACTTC

v_call: TRBV19
j_call: TRBJ2-4
d_call: .
clone_size: .
cdr3_aa: CASSIRSSKNIQYF
cdr3_nt: TGTGCCAGTAGTATAAGGAGCTCCAAAAACATTCAGTACTTC

v_call: TRBV5-8
j_call: TRBJ1-4
d_call: .
clone_size: .
cdr3_aa: CASSPVGGYGEKLFF
cdr3_nt: TGTGCCAGCAGCCCGGTGGGGGGTTATGGAGAAAAACTGTTTTTT

v_call: TRBV4-3
j_call: TRBJ2-3
d_call: TRBD2
clone_size: .
cdr3_aa: CASSRRTSGGADTQYF
cdr3_nt: TGCGCCAGCAGCCGACGGACTAGCGGGGGGGCAGATACGCAGTATTTT

v_call: TRBV6-5
j_call: TRBJ1-1
d_call: TRBD1
clone_size: .
cdr3_aa: CASQTGQIEAFF
cdr3_nt: TGTGCCAGCCAAACGGGACAGATAGAAGCTTTCTTT

v_call: TRBV18
j_call: TRBJ2-1
d_call: TRBD2
clone_size: .
cdr3_aa: CASSPIERGAYEQFF
cdr3_nt: TGTGCCAGCTCACCAATCGAGCGGGGCGCCTATGAGCAGTTCTTC

v_call: TRBV15
j_call: TRBJ1-3
d_call: .
clone_size: .
cdr3_aa: CATSRVGHFSGNTIYF
cdr3_nt: TGTGCCACCAGCAGAGTCGGACACTTCTCTGGAAACACCATATATTTT

v_call: TRBV29-1
j_call: TRBJ1-3
d_call: .
clone_size: .
cdr3_aa: CSGGSSGNTIYF
cdr3_nt: TGCAGTGGGGGGAGCTCTGGAAACACCATATATTTT

v_call: TRBV2
j_call: TRBJ1-1
d_call: .
clone_size: .
cdr3_aa: CARWGRGAMNTEAFF
cdr3_nt: TGTGCCCGCTGGGGGCGGGGGGCCATGAACACTGAAGCTTTCTTT

v_call: TRBV27
j_call: TRBJ1-1
d_call: .
clone_size: .
cdr3_aa: CASSPLGGDTEAFF
cdr3_nt: TGTGCCAGCAGTCCCCTGGGGGGGGACACTGAAGCTTTCTTT

v_call: TRBV19
j_call: TRBJ1-2
d_call: TRBD1
clone_size: .
cdr3_aa: CASSMATRTGVYGYTF
cdr3_nt: TGTGCCAGTAGTATGGCTACCAGGACAGGTGTATATGGCTACACCTTC

v_call: TRBV25-1
j_call: TRBJ2-2
d_call: TRBD2
clone_size: .
cdr3_aa: CASSGSGSSGELFF
cdr3_nt: TGTGCCAGCAGTGGTAGCGGGAGCTCCGGGGAGCTGTTTTTT